Shown below are 31 T cell receptor beta chains from a single sample sequenced in a study of T and B cells in COVID-19 patients. Blood genomic DNA input for TRB amplification was about 250-500 ng. TRB rearrangements were amplified by multiplex PCR with BIOMED2 TRB-A/B primers. TCRdb reanalysed the multiplex PCR reads using MiXCR and keeps one entry per CDR3 protein. This table has 4,800 or so distinct CDR3 sequences, 25% to 35% appearing once. The specimen was blood. These receptor sequences come from a human donor with active COVID-19.

This clonotype is termed medium-sized. J is TRBJ2-2 and V is TRBV7-6; D possibly matches TRBD1 or TRBD2 (6 bases each). Germline loops: CDR1 SGHVS, CDR2 FNYEAQ. The length of the CDR3 is 16 residues. Trimming took off 1 base at V and 5 bases at J, with 14 bases between the two ends. The CDR3 DNA reads TGTGCCAGCAGCTTAGGCCCGGGGGCGAGGACCGGGGAGCTGTTTTTT. Encoded protein: CASSLGPGARTGELFF.

By its share, this clonotype is medium-sized. Germline and junction disagree at one end, which may indicate a read error. This chain joins TRBV19 and TRBJ2-7; D possibly uses TRBD1 or TRBD2 (6 bases each). The CDR3 consists of 14 residues. Per the germline V gene, CDR1 is LNHDA and CDR2 is SQIVND (reference sequence). CDR3 in DNA: TGTGCCAGTAGTAACCGGGGGCGCGAGTTGTCGGTCAACTTC. Residues: CASSNRGRELSVNF. Using reference TRBV19 and TRBJ2-7 for the parts outside the CDR3, the full variable domain is DGGITQSPKYLFRKEGQNVTLSCEQNLNHDAMYWYRQDPGQGLRLIYYSQIVNDFQKGDIAEGYSVSREKKESFPLTVTSAQKNPTAFYLCASSNRGRELSVNFGPGTRLTVT.

The chain links TRBV28 to TRBJ2-3; TRBD2 matches 12 bases. The ends lost 6 bases at V and 5 bases at J; junction bases unmatched: 3. Germline V gene sequence: CDR1 MDHEN, CDR2 SYDVKM. This CDR3 region has 14 residues. The CDR3 sequence: CASSTSGRIDTQYF. CDR3 DNA: TGTGCCAGCAGCACTAGCGGGAGGATAGATACGCAGTATTTT. Full variable domain (missing parts from reference TRBV28 and TRBJ2-3): DVKVTQSSRYLVKRTGEKVFLECVQDMDHENMFWYRQDPGLGLRLIYFSYDVKMKEKGDIPEGYSVSREKKERFSLILESASTNQTSMYLCASSTSGRIDTQYFGPGTRLTVL.

This clonotype is deemed medium-sized. This chain links TRBV19 with TRBJ2-7; TRBD2 might be the D (6 bases). The ends were cut back, 1 base at V and 0 bases at J, with 10 bases in the middle. Germline lookup yields CDR1 LNHDA and CDR2 SQIVND (reference sequence). The CDR3 sequence is 15 residues long. CDR3 in DNA: TGTGCCAGTAGTATAGCTAGCGACAGCTCCTACGAGCAGTACTTC. This sequence encodes CASSIASDSSYEQYF.

J is TRBJ2-1 and V is TRBV29-1, with D possibly being TRBD2 (6 bases). Deletions cut 6 bases from V and 6 bases from J, with 15 bases between. CDR1 is SQVTM, CDR2 ANQGSEA, per germline. This CDR3 comprises 13 residues. The CDR3 coding sequence is TGCAGCGTATTGCCCCGGGACTCCAATGAGCAGTTCTTC. Amino acids: CSVLPRDSNEQFF.

On this clonotype itself: A single base separates this from a much larger clone, so it may be a read error. The chain combines TRBV19 with TRBJ1-1, with TRBD1 as a possible D gene (5 bases). There are 14 residues in the CDR3. Looked up from germline, CDR1 is LNHDA and CDR2 is SQIVND (reference sequence). This CDR3 reads CASSIAGMNTKAFF. CDR3 in DNA: TGTGCCAGTAGTATCGCAGGGATGAACACTAAAGCTTTCTTT.

By frequency in the sample, this clonotype is medium-sized. The V gene is TRBV19, the J gene TRBJ2-6; D unresolved. The CDR3 is 15 residues long. Deletions cut 3 bases from V and 0 bases from J, with 6 bases between. In germline, CDR1 is LNHDA, CDR2 SQIVND (reference sequence). The CDR3 DNA sequence: TGTGCCAGTAGTATGGAAGGCTCTGGGGCCAACGTCCTGACTTTC. The encoded protein is CASSMEGSGANVLTF.

By frequency in the sample, this clonotype is medium-sized. This sequence joins TRBV5-6 and TRBJ2-7; 7 bases map to TRBD2. Germline CDR1 and CDR2: SGHDT and YYEEEE. The trim removed 4 bases at V and 2 bases at J, leaving 12 bases unmatched. The CDR3 totals 16 residues. CDR3 in DNA: TGTGCCAGCAGCCCGCGAGGGAGGGCCGGTACCTACGAGCAGTACTTC. This sequence encodes CASSPRGRAGTYEQYF.

This clonotype came up a few times. This chain joins TRBV7-6 and TRBJ1-5; D might be TRBD1 (5 bases). V was shortened by 1 base and J by 2 bases, with 12 bases between the two germline ends. This CDR3 is built from 16 residues. Germline-derived CDR1 and CDR2 are SGHVS and FNYEAQ. The CDR3 reads CASSLEFTGGNQPQHF. The CDR3 nucleotides are TGTGCCAGCAGCTTAGAGTTTACGGGGGGCAATCAGCCCCAGCATTTT.

CDR3 DNA sequence: TGCAGTGCTTTGACAGGGGGCTACAATGAGCAGTTCTTC. It translates to CSALTGGYNEQFF. This chain links TRBV20-1 with TRBJ2-1, with 9 nucleotides matching TRBD1. The CDR3 has 13 amino acids. CDR1 and CDR2 (germline): DFQATT, SNEGSKA (reference sequence). After removal of 5 bases from V and 3 bases from J, the junction contained 2 bases not matched to a gene.

The rearrangement joins TRBV7-6 to TRBJ2-3; 10 nucleotides align to TRBD1. CDR1 is SGHVS, CDR2 FNYEAQ, per germline. V shed 5 bases and J 2 bases; nucleotides not matched to a gene: 7. This CDR3 has 16 residues. Here the CDR3 reads CASSPGQGGSTDTQYF. CDR3 DNA sequence: TGTGCCAGCAGCCCTGGACAGGGGGGCTCCACAGATACGCAGTATTTT.

The chain recombines TRBV20-1 with TRBJ2-4; D is undetermined. V shed 6 bases and J shed 8 bases, with 11 bases lying between them. There are 11 residues in the CDR3. Germline V gene sequence: CDR1 DFQATT, CDR2 SNEGSKA (reference sequence). The CDR3 here is CSALRKDIQYF. Here the CDR3 DNA reads TGCAGTGCCTTACGCAAGGACATTCAGTACTTC.

The gene calls are TRBV30 and TRBJ1-2; a weak D match, TRBD1 (6 bases). Germline assignment: CDR1 GTSNPN and CDR2 SVGIG (reference sequence). There are 13 residues in the CDR3. Trimming pared 3 bases from V and 6 bases from J, leaving 14 bases between. The CDR3, as DNA: TGTGCCTGGAGAGGCCAGGGGAACAATGGCTACACCTTC. Residues: CAWRGQGNNGYTF.

The chain employs TRBV6-2 or TRBV6-3 and TRBJ2-7, with 8 bases fitting TRBD2. In germline, CDR1 is MNHEY, CDR2 SVGEGT. The CDR3 covers 16 residues. The ends lost 4 bases at V and 2 bases at J; junction bases unmatched: 10. CDR3 bases: TGTGCCAGCAGTTTCGTGAGCGGGGGCCTAACCTACGAGCAGTACTTC. Residues: CASSFVSGGLTYEQYF.

Relative to its sample, this clonotype is large. The V and J genes are TRBV29-1 and TRBJ2-1; D tentatively fits TRBD1 or TRBD2 (5 bases each). The germline V gene has CDR1 SQVTM and CDR2 ANQGSEA. CDR3 length: 13 amino acids. Trimming removed 3 bases from V and 2 bases from J, with 8 bases in between. The CDR3 DNA follows: TGCAGCGTTGAGGGGGAGACCTACAATGAGCAGTTCTTC. Amino acid sequence: CSVEGETYNEQFF.

This clonotype was detected only a few times. The V call is TRBV15, the J call TRBJ1-3, with D possibly TRBD1 on 6 matching bases. CDR1 and CDR2 (germline): LNHNV, YYDKDF (reference sequence). CDR3 size: 15 residues. Trimming pared 0 bases from V and 4 bases from J, leaving 10 bases between. The CDR3 protein is CATSREWGLGNTIYF. Written as DNA, the CDR3 is TGTGCCACCAGCAGAGAATGGGGGCTCGGAAACACCATATATTTT.

The chain couples TRBV20-1 to TRBJ2-2; possibly TRBD1 for D (6 bases). With 0 bases removed from V and 1 base from J, the gap between germline ends came to 12 bases. Germline assignment: CDR1 DFQATT and CDR2 SNEGSKA (reference sequence). The CDR3 spans 16 residues. For the CDR3, the DNA is TGCAGTGCTAGAGATAGTGGACAGAGGAACACCGGGGAGCTGTTTTTT. This sequence encodes CSARDSGQRNTGELFF.

As regards this clonotype: A much larger clone differs by one base, so this may be a read error. The rearrangement links TRBV7-9 to TRBJ2-1; D call uncertain. Per germline, CDR1 SEHNR and CDR2 FQNEAQ (reference sequence). There are 16 residues in the CDR3. V lost 2 bases and J lost 2, with 13 bases in between. The CDR3 here is CASSLSGQLTYNEQFF. The CDR3 region has the DNA TGTGCCAGCAGCTTATCGGGTCAACTTACCTACAATGAGCAGTTCTTC.

This clonotype was detected a few times. This rearrangement joins TRBV5-1 to TRBJ2-1; 7 nucleotides match TRBD2. Germline V CDR1 and CDR2: SGHRS, YFSETQ. The V and J ends lost 4 bases and 6 bases, in that order; junction bases with no gene match: 4. The CDR3 contains 13 residues. CDR3 sequence reads: CASSHRLANEQFF. For the CDR3, the DNA is TGCGCCAGCAGCCACCGACTAGCCAATGAGCAGTTCTTC.

This clonotype is large. CDR3 nucleotide sequence: TGTGCCAGCAGTTTTGGGGGGAGTAGTCATGAGCAGTTCTTC. Residues: CASSFGGSSHEQFF. The chain couples TRBV12-3 or TRBV12-4 to TRBJ2-1, with D possibly being TRBD2 (6 bases). Trimming removed 3 bases at V and 8 bases at J, with 14 bases between. CDR3 length: 14 residues.

J is TRBJ2-7 and V is TRBV18; no definite D call. The CDR3 runs 15 residues. The germline V gene has CDR1 KGHSH and CDR2 LQKENI. The V and J ends lost 0 bases and 2 bases respectively, with 11 bases between them. The CDR3 region has the DNA TGTGCCAGCTCACCACCCCCCGATGTTACCTACGAGCAGTACTTC. Encoded protein: CASSPPPDVTYEQYF. The full variable domain, completed using reference TRBV18 and TRBJ2-7, is NAGVMQNPRHLVRRRGQEARLRCSPMKGHSHVYWYRQLPEEGLKFMVYLQKENIIDESGMPKERFSAEFPKEGPSILRIQQVVRGDSAAYFCASSPPPDVTYEQYFGPGTRLTVT.

About this clonotype: A much larger clone differs by one base, so this may be a read error. The V gene is TRBV27, the J gene TRBJ1-3; D remains ambiguous. Germline V lookup: CDR1 MNHEY, CDR2 SMNVEV (reference sequence). The CDR3 totals 13 residues. Trimming removed 2 bases from V and 4 bases from J, with 6 bases in between. Here the CDR3 reads CASSLRGGNTIYF. CDR3 coding DNA: TGTGCCAGCAGTTTACGAGGCGGAAACACCATATATTTT.

V gene TRBV5-1 combines with J gene TRBJ2-2; a weak D match, TRBD2 (5 bases). Trimming shortened V by 0 bases and J by 2 bases, and 8 bases separated the two germline ends. The CDR3 extends over 15 amino acids. Germline V gene lookup returns CDR1 SGHRS and CDR2 YFSETQ. The DNA for the CDR3 is TGCGCCAGCAGCTTGGGCGGGCAAAACACCGGGGAGCTGTTTTTT. It is translated as CASSLGGQNTGELFF.

In its sample, this clonotype was seen once. The CDR3 region has the DNA TGTGCCAGCAGACCGACAGGGGACTATAACTACACCTTC. Amino acids: CASRPTGDYNYTF. This rearrangement joins TRBV6-5 to TRBJ1-2, with 8 bases identical to TRBD1. The junction had 10 bases not matched to a gene; V was cut back by 6 bases and J by 10 bases. There are 13 residues in the CDR3. Germline V lookup: CDR1 MNHEY, CDR2 SVGAGI.

As DNA, the CDR3 is TGTGCCAGCAGCTCCGTTTCCCTAGCGGGAGTTGGCGGGGAGCTGTTTTTT. Encoded protein: CASSSVSLAGVGGELFF. This chain uses TRBV6-5 with TRBJ2-2; 10 nucleotides match TRBD2. The V gene's germline CDR1 is MNHEY and CDR2 SVGAGI. Losses at the gene ends were 6 bases for V and 7 bases for J; bases not matched to a gene: 14. This CDR3 spans 17 amino acids.

This clonotype was observed a few times. The V gene is TRBV19, the J gene TRBJ1-5, with D hard to call. The CDR3 length is 14 residues. The ends were cut back, 10 bases at V and 4 bases at J, with 17 bases in the middle. Germline V gene lookup returns CDR1 LNHDA and CDR2 SQIVND (reference sequence). CDR3: CATSRGGPNQPQHF. The CDR3 coding sequence is TGTGCCACCAGCAGAGGCGGGCCGAATCAGCCCCAGCATTTT. Filled out from reference TRBV19 and TRBJ1-5, the complete variable domain reads DGGITQSPKYLFRKEGQNVTLSCEQNLNHDAMYWYRQDPGQGLRLIYYSQIVNDFQKGDIAEGYSVSREKKESFPLTVTSAQKNPTAFYLCATSRGGPNQPQHFGDGTRLSIL.

This clonotype rates as medium-sized. The CDR3 protein is CASSPNSPDNSPLHF. DNA for the CDR3: TGTGCCAGCAGTCCAAACTCCCCGGATAATTCACCCCTCCACTTT. The V gene is TRBV6-6, the J gene TRBJ1-6; D is unclear. The CDR3 runs 15 residues. The V and J ends lost 5 bases and 5 bases respectively, with 13 bases between them. Germline V gene lookup returns CDR1 MNHNY and CDR2 SVGAGI (reference sequence).

This chain connects TRBV12-3 or TRBV12-4 to TRBJ1-5; weak D call: TRBD1 (6 bases). The CDR3 loop spans 14 amino acids. V lost 2 bases and J 4 bases, leaving 9 bases between the germline ends. The CDR3 loop is CASSLYRENQPQHF. In DNA, the CDR3 is TGTGCCAGCAGTTTATACAGGGAAAATCAGCCCCAGCATTTT.

This clonotype was counted once. The chain uses TRBV5-1 and TRBJ2-2, with 7 bases lining up with TRBD2. Germline loops: CDR1 SGHRS, CDR2 YFSETQ. The CDR3 covers 16 residues. Trimming took 0 bases from V and 2 from J; bases not matched to a gene: 4. The DNA for the CDR3 is TGCGCCAGCAGCTTGGAGCTAGCGGCTAACACCGGGGAGCTGTTTTTT. Its protein product is CASSLELAANTGELFF.

This clonotype showed up just a few times. The J gene is TRBJ2-3, the V gene TRBV5-1, with D perhaps assigned TRBD1 or TRBD2 (5 bases each). The CDR3 sequence is 15 residues long. Between the trimmed V and J ends, which lost 6 bases and 2 bases, there was a span of 16 bases. The V gene's germline CDR1 is SGHRS and CDR2 YFSETQ. DNA for the CDR3: TGCGCCAGCATCTCTGGGGGATCATCCACAGATACGCAGTATTTT. This codes for CASISGGSSTDTQYF.

This clonotype appeared a few times. The chain employs TRBV5-4 and TRBJ2-1; 9 bases line up with TRBD2. CDR3 length equals 15 residues. Germline V gives CDR1 SGHNT, CDR2 YYREEE (reference sequence). Trimming cost V 4 bases and J 7 bases; bases outside gene matches: 9. The CDR3 protein is CASSPPSGIKNEQFF. For the CDR3, the DNA is TGTGCCAGCAGCCCTCCTAGCGGGATAAAGAATGAGCAGTTCTTC.